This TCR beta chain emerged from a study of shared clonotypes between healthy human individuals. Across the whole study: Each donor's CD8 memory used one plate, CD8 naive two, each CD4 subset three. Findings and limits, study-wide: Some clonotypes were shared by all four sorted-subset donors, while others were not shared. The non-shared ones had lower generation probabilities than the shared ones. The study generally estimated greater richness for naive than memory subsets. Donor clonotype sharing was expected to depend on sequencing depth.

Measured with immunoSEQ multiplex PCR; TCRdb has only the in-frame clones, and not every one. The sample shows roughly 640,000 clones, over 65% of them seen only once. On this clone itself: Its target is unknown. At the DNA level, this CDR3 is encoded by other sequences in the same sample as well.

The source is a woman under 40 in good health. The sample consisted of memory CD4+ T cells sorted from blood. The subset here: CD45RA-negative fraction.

This CDR3 reads CASSFGQGYEQYF. CDR3 DNA sequence: TGTGCCAGCAGCTTTGGACAGGGCTACGAGCAGTACTTC. The rearrangement uses TRBV7-9 and TRBJ2-7, with 8 bases aligning to TRBD1. Germline V lookup: CDR1 SEHNR, CDR2 FQNEAQ (reference sequence). J was trimmed by 3 bases and V by 3 bases; bases with no gene match: 1. The CDR3 is made up of 13 amino acids.